This T cell receptor (beta chain) was sequenced during a study of T cells after yellow fever vaccination. The germline V gene encodes CDR1 SGHRS and CDR2 YFSETQ. The CDR3 is 17 amino acids. Trimming took 3 bases from V and 2 from J, leaving 20 bases between them. Each CDR3 protein gets one entry after TCRdb re-called the 5' RACE reads with MiXCR. The table includes around 530,000 distinct CDR3 sequences, about a sixth detected once. This clonotype has only a few counts. The receptor was derived from a man between 18 and 35 years old who received the YFV17D yellow fever vaccine. The chain is built from TRBV5-1 and TRBJ2-5; D unresolved. Source: PBMCs, taken less than 6 days after the first yellow fever vaccination. The CDR3 sequence: CASSSRPAEGYQETQYF. DNA of the CDR3: TGCGCCAGCAGCTCCCGGCCCGCGGAAGGATATCAAGAGACCCAGTACTTC.